Detailed here is one T cell receptor beta chain. This entry is derived from a study of human versus mouse CDR3 diversity and MHC coevolution. For the study at large: Reportedly, immunoSEQ detects one in 200,000 T cells with minimized PCR bias. Each sample yielded about 5.5 x 10^6 to 1.7 x 10^7 valid reads.

Looked up from germline, CDR1 is MDHEN and CDR2 is SYDVKM. V was pared by 0 bases and J by 6 bases, with 7 bases of the junction left unmatched. The CDR3 is 15 amino acids. Cells were CD45RO-negative CD62L-positive naive CD4 T cells sorted from PBMCs. Generated by immunoSEQ multiplex PCR, the TCRdb table keeps only in-frame clones and is missing some. The repertoire holds around 59,000 clones, with 85% to 95% as singletons. Sequencing used naive CD4+ T cells from blood. Documented subset: CD45RO-negative CD62L-positive naive CD4 T cells. The chain combines TRBV28 with TRBJ2-5, with 7 bases fitting TRBD2. This TCR was recovered from a person in their sixties or seventies in good health. The CDR3 spells CASSLWAGAEKTQYF. CDR3 bases: TGTGCCAGCAGTTTATGGGCGGGAGCGGAGAAGACCCAGTACTTC. The variable domain in full, with the rest retrieved from reference TRBV28 and TRBJ2-5, is DVKVTQSSRYLVKRTGEKVFLECVQDMDHENMFWYRQDPGLGLRLIYFSYDVKMKEKGDIPEGYSVSREKKERFSLILESASTNQTSMYLCASSLWAGAEKTQYFGPGTRLLVL.